This TCR beta chain was retrieved from a study of STAT5B mutations in CD4+ large granular lymphocyte leukemia. Germline CDR1 is SGHKS and CDR2 is YYEKEE (reference sequence). The CDR3 is 17 residues long. J was trimmed by 0 bases and V by 4 bases; bases with no gene match: 8. General observations from the study: Without HLA matching, higher CD4+ than CD8+ T-LGLL clonality could reflect small sample size. 25% of private leukemic clonotypes occurred rarely in other patients' non-leukemic repertoires. Compared with healthy controls (2/35), patient top clones favored TRBV06 (8/27).

As for this clone: The target antigen is unknown.

In the original workflow: Productive clonotypes were detectable down to 2.59 x 10-5 frequency. Clones were read by immunoSEQ multiplex PCR, and TCRdb kept only the in-frame ones, dropping some. V, J and clone size derive from that table, while D and trimming were established from the DNA sequence. The table has more than 30,000 clones, roughly nine tenths seen once. The chain couples TRBV5-5 to TRBJ1-4; TRBD1 aligns across 8 bases. Sequencing was carried out using CD4+ T cells from blood buffy coats. The receptor's source is a human donor in good health. The CDR3: CASSPGQGLPTNEKLFF. The CDR3 nucleotides are TGTGCCAGCAGCCCAGGACAGGGACTGCCAACTAATGAAAAACTGTTTTTT.